Listed below are T cell receptor beta chains from one sample, sequenced in a study of T-cell reconstitution after alpha-beta-depleted transplantation in children. TCRdb itself ran the PCR reads through MiXCR, one entry per CDR3 protein. The table includes nearly 550,000 distinct CDR3 sequences, around 19% detected once. This material consisted of PBMCs from the stem cell graft donor, taken from the stem cell graft. The origin of the receptors is a human donor who donated a stem cell graft to a child with acute lymphoblastic leukemia. CDR3s include the opening cysteine and the closing phenylalanine or tryptophan. Each record gives: D gene, clone size, J gene, V gene, CDR3 length, CDR3 protein, CDR3 DNA. The D gene is left open where the match is weak. Size is stated for part of the rows, as once, few or many counts, or as a class when the clone is expanded.

NA | NA | TRBJ2-7 | TRBV15 | 14 | CATSRDRATGEQYF | TGTGCCACCAGCAGAGATCGTGCCACCGGCGAGCAGTACTTC
TRBD2 | many | TRBJ2-3 | TRBV2 | 17 | CASKRLAGVSGTDTQYF | TGTGCCAGCAAACGGCTAGCGGGAGTGTCGGGCACAGATACGCAGTATTTT
NA | few | TRBJ2-5 | TRBV20-1 | 15 | CSAIPGETIQETQYF | TGCAGTGCCATTCCCGGGGAAACAATACAAGAGACCCAGTACTTC
NA | NA | TRBJ2-1 | TRBV4-2 | 17 | CASSQEEEMTVYNEQFF | TGTGCCAGCAGCCAAGAAGAGGAGATGACAGTCTACAATGAGCAGTTCTTC
TRBD2 | few | TRBJ2-1 | TRBV2 | 13 | CAGNREGWDEQFF | TGTGCCGGGAACCGGGAGGGTTGGGATGAGCAGTTCTTC
NA | few | TRBJ2-1 | TRBV12-3/TRBV12-4 | 15 | CASSLTGNPGDEQFF | TGTGCCAGCAGTTTGACGGGGAACCCTGGGGATGAGCAGTTCTTC
NA | NA | TRBJ1-1 | TRBV9 | 16 | CASSGDPWTMNTEAFF | TGTGCCAGCAGTGGGGACCCCTGGACCATGAACACTGAAGCTTTCTTT
TRBD2 | NA | TRBJ2-3 | TRBV13 | 17 | CASSLLGLAGFTDTQYF | TGTGCCAGCAGCCTATTAGGACTAGCGGGCTTCACAGATACGCAGTATTTT
TRBD2 | NA | TRBJ2-1 | TRBV7-2 | 14 | CASSGSGRGNEQFF | TGTGCCAGCAGCGGTAGCGGGAGGGGCAATGAGCAGTTCTTC
NA | NA | TRBJ2-7 | TRBV20-1 | 12 | CSAMLGAWEQYF | TGCAGTGCAATGCTGGGGGCGTGGGAGCAGTACTTC
TRBD1 | NA | TRBJ2-6 | TRBV6-2/TRBV6-3 | 20 | CASTGGEPGAADSGANVLTF | TGTGCCAGCACAGGGGGAGAACCTGGAGCAGCTGACTCTGGGGCCAACGTCCTGACTTTC
NA | NA | TRBJ1-1 | TRBV20-1 | 13 | CSAREGLSTEAFF | TGCAGTGCTAGAGAGGGGCTAAGCACTGAAGCTTTCTTT
TRBD2 | NA | TRBJ2-1 | TRBV3-1 | 18 | CTSCFIGMSSGSGDEQFF | TGTACCAGCTGTTTCATAGGGATGTCTAGCGGGAGCGGGGATGAGCAGTTCTTC
NA | few | TRBJ2-1 | TRBV27 | 14 | CASSLIGDGNEQFF | TGTGCCAGCAGTTTAATAGGGGATGGCAATGAGCAGTTCTTC
NA | NA | TRBJ2-7 | TRBV4-2 | 14 | CASSPGTPSYEQYF | TGTGCCAGCAGCCCCGGGACTCCGTCCTACGAGCAGTACTTC
NA | NA | TRBJ2-5 | TRBV12-3/TRBV12-4 | 17 | CATSIGSRLLPGETQYF | TGTGCCACCTCTATTGGGTCTCGACTCCTGCCGGGAGAGACCCAGTACTTC
NA | NA | TRBJ2-1 | TRBV29-1 | 11 | CSVAMYNEQFF | TGCAGCGTCGCGATGTACAATGAGCAGTTCTTC
TRBD2 | few | TRBJ2-7 | TRBV12-3/TRBV12-4 | 15 | CASTLLAGKAYEQYF | TGTGCCAGCACCCTTCTAGCGGGAAAGGCTTACGAGCAGTACTTC
NA | many | TRBJ2-7 | TRBV29-1 | 13 | CSVEDRSSYEQYF | TGCAGCGTTGAGGACCGAAGCTCCTACGAGCAGTACTTC
TRBD2 | few | TRBJ2-7 | TRBV20-1 | 13 | CSARDRLAVLQYF | TGCAGTGCTAGAGATCGACTAGCGGTACTCCAGTACTTC
TRBD2 | few | TRBJ2-3 | TRBV7-9 | 16 | CASSPGLAGPTDTQYF | TGTGCCAGCAGCCCCGGACTAGCGGGTCCTACTGATACGCAGTATTTT
NA | many | TRBJ2-1 | TRBV5-1 | 15 | CASSWGLTSHNEQFF | TGCGCCAGCAGCTGGGGACTTACATCCCACAATGAGCAGTTCTTC
TRBD2 | many | TRBJ2-3 | TRBV6-2/TRBV6-3 | 15 | CASTTGLADTDTQYF | TGTGCCAGCACTACAGGACTAGCGGACACAGATACGCAGTATTTT
TRBD1 | few | TRBJ2-1 | TRBV12-3/TRBV12-4 | 15 | CASRGDRGRINEQFF | TGTGCCAGCAGGGGAGACAGGGGGCGCATCAATGAGCAGTTCTTC
NA | NA | TRBJ2-1 | TRBV14 | 17 | CASRPISGGRTNNEQFF | TGTGCCAGCAGACCCATCTCCGGTGGCCGAACGAACAATGAGCAGTTCTTC
TRBD2 | once | TRBJ2-5 | TRBV12-5 | 17 | CASAHVSGRLFMETQYF | TGTGCTAGTGCCCACGTTAGCGGGAGGCTGTTTATGGAGACCCAGTACTTC
NA | NA | TRBJ2-5 | TRBV20-1 | 12 | CSARDLGPTQYF | TGCAGTGCTAGAGATCTTGGACCGACCCAGTACTTC
NA | NA | TRBJ2-1 | TRBV12-1 | 22 | CASSFTRLQGALLLSSYNEQFF | TGTGCCAGCAGCTTTACCCGTTTACAGGGGGCTCTATTATTAAGCTCCTACAATGAGCAGTTCTTC
NA | few | TRBJ1-1 | TRBV6-1 | 14 | CASSEVALNTEAFF | TGTGCCAGCAGTGAAGTGGCGTTGAACACTGAAGCTTTCTTT
NA | few | TRBJ2-7 | TRBV6-2/TRBV6-3 | 11 | CASSHSSEQYF | TGTGCCAGCAGCCACTCCTCAGAGCAGTACTTC
NA | few | TRBJ1-1 | TRBV7-3 | 16 | CASSYYPTPFDTEAFF | TGTGCCAGCAGCTACTATCCGACACCTTTTGACACTGAAGCTTTCTTT
TRBD2 | few | TRBJ2-5 | TRBV10-3 | 13 | CATPERERETQYF | TGTGCCACACCAGAGCGGGAGCGGGAGACCCAGTACTTC
NA | NA | TRBJ1-1 | TRBV20-1 | 14 | CSARDSGMNTEAFF | TGCAGTGCTAGAGATTCAGGGATGAACACTGAAGCTTTCTTT
NA | NA | TRBJ1-5 | TRBV2 | 13 | CASSEWENQPQHF | TGTGCCAGCAGTGAATGGGAGAATCAGCCCCAGCATTTT
TRBD2 | few | TRBJ2-1 | TRBV5-6 | 16 | CASSWTSGSLLNEQFF | TGTGCCAGCAGCTGGACTAGCGGGAGTCTCCTCAATGAGCAGTTCTTC
NA | NA | TRBJ2-7 | TRBV15 | 17 | CATSRGGLADSSYEQYF | TGTGCCACCAGCAGAGGGGGATTAGCGGACAGCTCCTACGAGCAGTACTTC
NA | few | TRBJ2-2 | TRBV11-1 | 16 | CASSLFGLARTGELFF | TGTGCCAGCAGCCTCTTCGGGCTAGCCCGGACCGGGGAGCTGTTTTTT
NA | few | TRBJ2-5 | TRBV4-1 | 16 | CASSQLSARVQETQYF | TGCGCCAGCAGCCAGCTAAGCGCACGTGTACAAGAGACCCAGTACTTC
NA | NA | TRBJ2-2 | TRBV12-3/TRBV12-4 | 15 | CASSSGAANTGELFF | TGTGCCAGCAGTTCCGGGGCGGCGAACACCGGGGAGCTGTTTTTT
TRBD2 | NA | TRBJ2-1 | TRBV5-1 | 15 | CASSAGLALANEQFF | TGCGCCAGCAGCGCGGGACTAGCGTTGGCCAATGAGCAGTTCTTC
TRBD2 | few | TRBJ2-2 | TRBV9 | 16 | CASSVGTSGTTGELFF | TGTGCCAGCAGCGTAGGGACTAGCGGGACAACCGGGGAGCTGTTTTTT
TRBD1 | NA | TRBJ1-2 | TRBV4-1 | 15 | CASSQLAGGFSGYTF | TGCGCCAGCAGCCAACTGGCAGGGGGCTTTTCTGGCTACACCTTC
NA | many | TRBJ2-1 | TRBV5-1 | 12 | CASSLDTQVQFF | TGCGCCAGCAGCTTGGATACCCAAGTGCAGTTCTTC
NA | NA | TRBJ2-7 | TRBV14 | 13 | CASSQIWGAEQYF | TGTGCCAGCAGCCAAATTTGGGGAGCCGAGCAGTACTTC
TRBD1 | few | TRBJ2-7 | TRBV20-1 | 14 | CSAYRGGSSYEQYF | TGCAGTGCCTACAGGGGCGGAAGCTCCTACGAGCAGTACTTC
NA | NA | TRBJ2-5 | TRBV5-1 | 15 | CASSLGPWVRETQYF | TGCGCCAGCAGCTTGGGACCTTGGGTGAGAGAGACCCAGTACTTC
NA | NA | TRBJ2-1 | TRBV20-1 | 16 | CSARVPSVRPYNEQFF | TGCAGTGCTAGAGTTCCAAGCGTTCGACCCTACAATGAGCAGTTCTTC
NA | NA | TRBJ1-1 | TRBV28 | 11 | CASTLGVEAFF | TGTGCCAGCACCCTAGGGGTGGAAGCTTTCTTT
TRBD1 | NA | TRBJ1-1 | TRBV19 | 19 | CASISGTVANGPKNTEAFF | TGTGCCAGTATCTCCGGGACAGTAGCCAACGGTCCTAAAAACACTGAAGCTTTCTTT
NA | NA | TRBJ2-3 | TRBV20-1 | 16 | CSASFGLWSSTDTQYF | TGCAGTGCTAGCTTTGGGCTCTGGTCTAGCACAGATACGCAGTATTTT